This T cell receptor (beta chain) stems from a study of OX40 agonist ivuxolimab in advanced cancers. About the study: Intravenous ivuxolimab was administered to patients every 2 weeks at 0.01 to 10 mg/kg. Prior therapy, whether anti-PD-1, anti-PD-L1 or anti-CTLA-4, was allowed, and 35% to 40% had some.

Germline V gene lookup returns CDR1 SEHNR and CDR2 FQNEAQ (reference sequence). The CDR3 totals 11 residues. The germline V and J ends were trimmed by 1 base and 7 bases, with 5 bases remaining between them. Clones were read by immunoSEQ multiplex PCR, and TCRdb kept only the in-frame ones, dropping some. The profile shows roughly 80,000 clones, more than 90% of them singletons. Patients with autoimmune history or systemic immunosuppression were excluded. As concerns this clone: Its target is not known. The identical CDR3 is also encoded by other nucleotide sequences in the sample.

Study-wide points: More expanded clones were seen, on average, in CD8+ T cells than in CD4+.

The receptor was isolated from an adult with an advanced solid tumor such as melanoma, head and neck, liver or kidney cancer. Specimen: CD4+ or CD8+ T cells sorted from blood, collected in a trial of the OX40 agonist ivuxolimab. The J gene is TRBJ2-7, the V gene TRBV7-9, with D uncertain. CDR3 in DNA: TGTGCCAGCAGCTTAGTGTCGGAGCAGTACTTC. Translated: CASSLVSEQYF.